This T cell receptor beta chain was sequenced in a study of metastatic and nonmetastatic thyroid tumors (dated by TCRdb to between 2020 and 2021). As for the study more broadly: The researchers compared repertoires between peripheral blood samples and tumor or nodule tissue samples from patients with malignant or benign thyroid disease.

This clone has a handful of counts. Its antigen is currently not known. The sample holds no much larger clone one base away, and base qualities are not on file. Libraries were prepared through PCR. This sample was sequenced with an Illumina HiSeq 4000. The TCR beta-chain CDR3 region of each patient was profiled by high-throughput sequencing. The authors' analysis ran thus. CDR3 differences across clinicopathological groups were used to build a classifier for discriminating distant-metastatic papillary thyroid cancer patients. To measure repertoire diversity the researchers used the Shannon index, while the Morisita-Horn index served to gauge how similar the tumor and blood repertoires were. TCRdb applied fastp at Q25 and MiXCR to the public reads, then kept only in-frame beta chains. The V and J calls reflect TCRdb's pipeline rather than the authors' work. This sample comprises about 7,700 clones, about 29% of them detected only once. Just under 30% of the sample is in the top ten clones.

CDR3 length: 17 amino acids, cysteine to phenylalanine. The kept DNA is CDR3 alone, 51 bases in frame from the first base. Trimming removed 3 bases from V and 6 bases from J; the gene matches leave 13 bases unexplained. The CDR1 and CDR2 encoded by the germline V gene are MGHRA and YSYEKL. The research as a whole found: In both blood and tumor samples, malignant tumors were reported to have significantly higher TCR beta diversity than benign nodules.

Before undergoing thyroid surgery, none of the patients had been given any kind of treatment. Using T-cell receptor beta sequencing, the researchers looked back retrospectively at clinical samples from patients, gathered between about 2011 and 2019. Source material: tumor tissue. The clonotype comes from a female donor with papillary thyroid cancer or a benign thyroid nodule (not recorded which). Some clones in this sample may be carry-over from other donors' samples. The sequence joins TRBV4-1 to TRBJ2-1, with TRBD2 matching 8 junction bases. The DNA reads TGCGCCAGCAGCCAGACTAGCGTGGGGGCGGGGGGCAATGAGCAGTTCTTC. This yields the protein CASSQTSVGAGGNEQFF.